The subject of this entry is one T cell receptor (beta chain). There is no known antigen for this receptor. No clone much larger than this one lies a single base away; base qualities are absent. Libraries were built with the immunoSEQ multiplex PCR assay. TCRdb holds this immuneACCESS table with in-frame rearrangements only. Some clones are missing; in checked studies, unresolved V genes explain under half, and the rest has no known cause. This sample lists fewer than 25,000 clones; nearly 75% were detected once. The ten largest clones add up to around a quarter of the sample. The sample comes from a study of ipilimumab plus nivolumab after autologous stem cell transplantation (dated by TCRdb to the early 2020s). A note on the overall study: A median of roughly 5 ipilimumab doses and roughly eight nivolumab doses was received by trial patients. The DLBCL cohort included primary refractory and relapsed disease, with 18-month progression-free survival of roughly 86% and 30% respectively. Patients in the trial were undergoing autologous transplant and had high-risk diffuse large B cell lymphoma, mature T cell lymphoma, or multiple myeloma. Thirty-five patients made up the trial's intent-to-treat population. Broad study findings and their caveats: Combined checkpoint inhibition appeared tolerable as post-transplant consolidation, according to the authors' conclusion. The authors stated that profiles of the T cell receptor repertoire, regulatory T cell phenotype and gut microbiota provided a biologic rationale for studying this approach further.

Checkpoint therapy began 14 to 28 days after autologous transplant, with ipilimumab given at 1 mg/kg intravenously on day 1 of selected weeks. Nivolumab was given at 3 mg/kg intravenously on day 1 of weeks 1, 4, 7, 10, and every two weeks through week 26. Combined checkpoint inhibition with ipilimumab and nivolumab as consolidation after autologous stem cell transplantation was tested in a Phase Ib clinical trial. Trimming costs V 5 bases and J 7 bases, and their ends lie 14 bases apart. The germline V gene specifies SGHNT as CDR1 and YENEEA as CDR2. The CDR3 contains 14 residues, cysteine and phenylalanine counted. Of the read, only the CDR3 DNA is kept; its 42 bases are in frame from base 1.

The chain uses TRBV11-3 and TRBJ2-2; the D gene is perhaps TRBD2, on 6 matching bases. The source of this sequence is a male donor with diffuse large B-cell lymphoma. The source material was PBMCs, sampled in a trial of ipilimumab plus nivolumab as post-transplant consolidation. The DNA sequence is TGTGCCAGCAGCACGGGACTGATCCTCGGGGAGCTGTTTTTT. Its translation is CASSTGLILGELFF.